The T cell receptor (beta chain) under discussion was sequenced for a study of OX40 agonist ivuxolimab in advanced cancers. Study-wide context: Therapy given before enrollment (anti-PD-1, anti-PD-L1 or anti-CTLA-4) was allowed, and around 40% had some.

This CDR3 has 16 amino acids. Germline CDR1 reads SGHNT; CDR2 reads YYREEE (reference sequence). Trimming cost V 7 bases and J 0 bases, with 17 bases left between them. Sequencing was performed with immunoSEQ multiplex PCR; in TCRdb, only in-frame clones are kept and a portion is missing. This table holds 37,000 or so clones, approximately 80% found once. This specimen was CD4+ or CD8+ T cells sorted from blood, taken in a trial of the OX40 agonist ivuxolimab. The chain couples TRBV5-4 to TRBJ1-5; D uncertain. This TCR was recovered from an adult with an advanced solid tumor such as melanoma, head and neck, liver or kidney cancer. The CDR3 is CASRARQVLSNQPQHF. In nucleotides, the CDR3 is TGTGCCAGCCGGGCCCGGCAGGTCCTTAGCAATCAGCCCCAGCATTTT.